One and the same sample provided the 24 T cell receptor beta chains below, sequenced in a study of blood T cell repertoires in COVID-19. Method: immunoSEQ multiplex PCR; TCRdb's copy keeps in-frame clones and lacks some. Of 91,000 or so clones listed, 75% to 95% are singletons. Sequenced: peripheral blood. The receptors come from a woman aged 45 to 65 in a cohort sampled during active COVID-19.

The chain is built from TRBV6-5 and TRBJ2-2; tentatively, D is TRBD1 (5 bases). Germline V gene sequence: CDR1 MNHEY, CDR2 SVGAGI. The CDR3 length is 16 residues. The V and J ends lost 2 bases and 4 bases respectively, with 14 bases between them. This chain's CDR3 is CASSYDTLRGTGELFF. The CDR3 nucleotides are TGTGCCAGCAGTTACGACACCCTAAGGGGCACCGGGGAGCTGTTTTTT.

The rearrangement uses TRBV18 and TRBJ2-3, with TRBD2 identical over 7 bases. The CDR3 sequence is 15 residues long. Germline trimming cut 1 base from V and 4 bases from J; bases unmatched to any gene: 5. Germline V CDR1 and CDR2: KGHSH, LQKENI. The CDR3 loop is CASSPLGGSSDTQYF. CDR3 nucleotides: TGTGCCAGCTCACCACTCGGCGGGAGTTCAGATACGCAGTATTTT. The full variable domain, in which reference TRBV18 and TRBJ2-3 provide the parts outside the CDR3, is NAGVMQNPRHLVRRRGQEARLRCSPMKGHSHVYWYRQLPEEGLKFMVYLQKENIIDESGMPKERFSAEFPKEGPSILRIQQVVRGDSAAYFCASSPLGGSSDTQYFGPGTRLTVL.

The chain has TRBV15 and TRBJ2-7, with D unclear. This CDR3 has 13 amino acids. The V end lost 1 base, the J end lost 6 bases, and 10 bases lay between the germline ends. The germline V gene encodes CDR1 LNHNV and CDR2 YYDKDF (reference sequence). This CDR3 is CATSRGGPFEQYF. The CDR3 DNA reads as TGTGCCACCAGCAGAGGCGGTCCCTTCGAGCAGTACTTC.

The rearrangement joins TRBV11-2 to TRBJ2-7; no clear D gene. Germline V CDR1 and CDR2: SGHAT, FQNNGV. Trimming removed 8 bases from V and 7 bases from J, with 9 bases in between. CDR3 length: 10 residues. DNA for the CDR3: TGTGCCAGCGAGAGTCGGGAGCAGTACTTC. This sequence encodes CASESREQYF.

This chain joins TRBV9 and TRBJ2-5; 9 bases are shared with TRBD1. The CDR3 is 14 amino acids. The trim removed 4 bases at V and 3 bases at J, leaving 4 bases unmatched. Germline CDR1 and CDR2: SGDLS and YYNGEE. The CDR3 sequence: CASSSRTGEETQYF. The CDR3 region has the DNA TGTGCCAGCAGCTCACGGACAGGGGAAGAGACCCAGTACTTC.

The chain couples TRBV5-4 to TRBJ1-5; 10 nucleotides agree with TRBD1. Germline loops: CDR1 SGHNT, CDR2 YYREEE (reference sequence). CDR3 length: 15 residues. After removal of 4 bases from V and 6 bases from J, the junction contained 7 bases not matched to a gene. The CDR3 loop is CASSQGTGVGQPQHF. In DNA form, the CDR3 reads TGTGCCAGCAGCCAGGGGACAGGGGTTGGTCAGCCCCAGCATTTT.

This sequence joins TRBV2 and TRBJ2-5, with TRBD2 matching 11 bases. V was clipped by 6 bases and J by 7 bases; unmatched bases: 10. Germline V gene data show CDR1 as SNHLY and CDR2 as FYNNEI. The length of the CDR3 is 15 residues. This CDR3 reads CASRPRGGTSGTQYF. The CDR3 DNA sequence: TGTGCCAGCAGGCCACGAGGGGGGACTAGCGGGACCCAGTACTTC. The full variable domain, with the rest looked up from reference TRBV2 and TRBJ2-5, is EPEVTQTPSHQVTQMGQEVILRCVPISNHLYFYWYRQILGQKVEFLVSFYNNEISEKSEIFDDQFSVERPDGSNFTLKIRSTKLEDSAMYFCASRPRGGTSGTQYFGPGTRLLVL.

The chain combines TRBV11-2 with TRBJ2-5; tentatively, D is TRBD2 (5 bases). Between the trimmed V and J ends, which lost 6 bases and 1 base, there was a span of 9 bases. Germline V gives CDR1 SGHAT, CDR2 FQNNGV. The CDR3 is 13 residues long. This CDR3 reads CASRDWAQETQYF. DNA of the CDR3: TGTGCCAGCAGGGACTGGGCCCAAGAGACCCAGTACTTC.

V and J are TRBV6-5 and TRBJ1-1, with TRBD1 matching 7 bases. Per germline, CDR1 MNHEY and CDR2 SVGAGI. CDR3 size: 15 residues. V dropped 6 bases and J dropped 8; count of bases not matched to a gene: 15. CDR3 DNA sequence: TGTGCCAGCAGGCCAGCTAGGGACAGCCGAACAGAAGCTTTCTTT. This translates into CASRPARDSRTEAFF.

The chain uses TRBV11-2 and TRBJ1-6; D may be TRBD1 (6 bases). Germline V gives CDR1 SGHAT, CDR2 FQNNGV. CDR3 length: 16 residues. V was clipped by 1 base and J by 2 bases, with 9 bases between them. Written as DNA, the CDR3 is TGTGCCAGCAGCTTAGGCAGGGGCCCCTATAATTCACCCCTCCACTTT. Translating it yields CASSLGRGPYNSPLHF.

The chain has TRBV5-1 and TRBJ2-1; D uncertain. The CDR3 consists of 14 residues. V lost 6 bases and J lost 0, with 10 bases in between. CDR1 SGHRS and CDR2 YFSETQ come from the germline V gene. In nucleotides, the CDR3 is TGCGCCAGCACCTCCGCCGGCTCCTACAATGAGCAGTTCTTC. Translation: CASTSAGSYNEQFF. The entire variable domain, with the rest obtained from reference TRBV5-1 and TRBJ2-1, is as follows: KAGVTQTPRYLIKTRGQQVTLSCSPISGHRSVSWYQQTPGQGLQFLFEYFSETQRNKGNFPGRFSGRQFSNSRSEMNVSTLELGDSALYLCASTSAGSYNEQFFGPGTRLTVL.

The chain has TRBV10-3 and TRBJ2-1; 11 bases line up with TRBD2. This CDR3 spans 16 amino acids. Germline CDR1 ENHRY, CDR2 SYGVKD. V gave up 7 bases and J gave up 0 bases; unmatched junction bases: 5. CDR3 residues: CAITGTSGSSYNEQFF. For the CDR3, the DNA is TGTGCCATCACCGGGACTAGCGGTAGCTCCTACAATGAGCAGTTCTTC.

The chain links TRBV19 to TRBJ1-2, with 9 bases that match TRBD1. The CDR3 spans 17 residues. The junction had 11 bases not matched to a gene; V was cut back by 5 bases and J by 1 base. Germline CDR1 LNHDA, CDR2 SQIVND (reference sequence). The CDR3 spells CASSVRDRVRINYGYTF. CDR3 sequence (DNA): TGTGCCAGTAGTGTCCGGGACAGGGTGAGGATTAACTATGGCTACACCTTC.

The chain has TRBV23-1 and TRBJ2-7, with 7 positions matching TRBD1. TRBV23-1 is flagged as an ORF with uncertain function. Trimming removed 5 bases from V and 6 bases from J; junction bases left unmatched: 10. CDR3 size: 14 residues. CDR3 protein: CASSTGTVIGEQYF. The CDR3 bases are TGCGCCAGCAGTACTGGGACAGTGATAGGCGAGCAGTACTTC.

The genes are TRBV10-2 and TRBJ2-3; TRBD2 might be the D (5 bases). Between the trimmed V and J ends, which lost 3 bases and 6 bases, there was a span of 13 bases. CDR1 is WSHSY, CDR2 SAAADI, per germline. The CDR3 runs 14 residues. The CDR3 sequence: CASSEGLAVDTQYF. CDR3 DNA sequence: TGCGCCAGCAGTGAAGGGCTAGCAGTGGATACGCAGTATTTT.

This clone was seen only once. The chain joins TRBV15 to TRBJ2-5, with D possibly being TRBD2 (6 bases). Germline lookup yields CDR1 LNHNV and CDR2 YYDKDF (reference sequence). With 6 bases removed from V and 4 bases from J, the gap between germline ends came to 15 bases. CDR3 length: 14 residues. CDR3 coding DNA: TGTGCCACCAGAACCGACAAAGCGGGAGAGACCCAGTACTTC. Its translation: CATRTDKAGETQYF. Looking up the rest from reference TRBV15 and TRBJ2-5 gives the full variable domain: DAMVIQNPRYQVTQFGKPVTLSCSQTLNHNVMYWYQQKSSQAPKLLFHYYDKDFNNEADTPDNFQSRRPNTSFCFLDIRSPGLGDTAMYLCATRTDKAGETQYFGPGTRLLVL.

The rearrangement uses TRBV5-1 and TRBJ2-7, with 12 nucleotides matching TRBD1. CDR3 length equals 16 residues. V lost 1 base, J lost 2 bases, and 4 bases stayed unmatched. Germline CDR1 is SGHRS and CDR2 is YFSETQ. DNA for the CDR3: TGCGCCAGCAGCTTGATCGGGACAGGGGGCCCCTACGAGCAGTACTTC. This codes for CASSLIGTGGPYEQYF. The entire variable domain, with the rest obtained from reference TRBV5-1 and TRBJ2-7, is as follows: KAGVTQTPRYLIKTRGQQVTLSCSPISGHRSVSWYQQTPGQGLQFLFEYFSETQRNKGNFPGRFSGRQFSNSRSEMNVSTLELGDSALYLCASSLIGTGGPYEQYFGPGTRLTVT.

V and J are TRBV9 and TRBJ1-1; D call uncertain. The V end was cut by 4 bases, the J end by 5 bases, with 9 bases between. This CDR3 has 12 amino acids. Looked up from germline, CDR1 is SGDLS and CDR2 is YYNGEE. The CDR3 DNA follows: TGTGCCAGCAGCACCTCGGGAACTGAAGCTTTCTTT. This translates into CASSTSGTEAFF.

CDR3 protein: CASSFAGQGYNQETQYF. CDR3 nucleotide sequence: TGTGCCAGCAGCTTTGCGGGACAGGGGTATAACCAAGAGACCCAGTACTTC. The V gene is TRBV5-5, the J gene TRBJ2-5; 10 bases fit TRBD1. CDR1 and CDR2 (germline): SGHKS, YYEKEE (reference sequence). This CDR3 has 17 amino acids. V dropped 2 bases and J dropped 0; count of bases not matched to a gene: 7.

The chain recombines TRBV7-2 with TRBJ1-2, with D hard to call. The CDR3 is 13 amino acids. Germline V gene lookup returns CDR1 SGHTA and CDR2 FQGNSA. V was cut by 5 bases and J by 4 bases, with 11 bases left in between. CDR3 bases: TGTGCCAGCAGCAACAGAAACCTCTATGGCTACACCTTC. This codes for CASSNRNLYGYTF.

The rearrangement uses TRBV4-2 and TRBJ2-7; TRBD2 matches at 8 bases. V was clipped by 0 bases and J by 2 bases; unmatched bases: 3. CDR1 and CDR2 (germline): LGHNA, YNFKEQ. CDR3 size: 15 residues. The DNA for the CDR3 is TGTGCCAGCAGCCAAGATACTAGCGGCACCTACGAGCAGTACTTC. Translation: CASSQDTSGTYEQYF.

The chain is built from TRBV29-1 and TRBJ2-7, with 8 nucleotides matching TRBD1. The trim removed 6 bases at V and 6 bases at J, leaving 10 bases unmatched. CDR1 is SQVTM and CDR2 is ANQGSEA in the germline V gene. There are 13 residues in the CDR3. In nucleotides, the CDR3 is TGCAGCGTCCAAACCCAGGGGGCGGGCGAGCAGTACTTC. Protein: CSVQTQGAGEQYF.

This chain's CDR3 is CASRRLAGAYEQYF. In DNA, the CDR3 is TGTGCCAGCAGGCGACTAGCGGGAGCCTACGAGCAGTACTTC. The chain couples TRBV27 to TRBJ2-7; 12 nucleotides align to TRBD2. The CDR3 extends over 14 amino acids. V trimming: 6 bases; J trimming: 2 bases; junction bases outside the gene matches: 2. Germline CDR1 MNHEY, CDR2 SMNVEV (reference sequence).

This chain uses TRBV28 with TRBJ1-1; D ambiguous. V lost 7 bases to trimming and J lost 3 bases, with 15 bases between them. Germline V gene lookup returns CDR1 MDHEN and CDR2 SYDVKM. The CDR3 runs to 14 residues. DNA for the CDR3: TGTGCCAGCACCTTACACGAAGTCTACACTGAAGCTTTCTTT. Its protein is CASTLHEVYTEAFF. The variable domain in full, completed from reference TRBV28 and TRBJ1-1, reads DVKVTQSSRYLVKRTGEKVFLECVQDMDHENMFWYRQDPGLGLRLIYFSYDVKMKEKGDIPEGYSVSREKKERFSLILESASTNQTSMYLCASTLHEVYTEAFFGQGTRLTVV.